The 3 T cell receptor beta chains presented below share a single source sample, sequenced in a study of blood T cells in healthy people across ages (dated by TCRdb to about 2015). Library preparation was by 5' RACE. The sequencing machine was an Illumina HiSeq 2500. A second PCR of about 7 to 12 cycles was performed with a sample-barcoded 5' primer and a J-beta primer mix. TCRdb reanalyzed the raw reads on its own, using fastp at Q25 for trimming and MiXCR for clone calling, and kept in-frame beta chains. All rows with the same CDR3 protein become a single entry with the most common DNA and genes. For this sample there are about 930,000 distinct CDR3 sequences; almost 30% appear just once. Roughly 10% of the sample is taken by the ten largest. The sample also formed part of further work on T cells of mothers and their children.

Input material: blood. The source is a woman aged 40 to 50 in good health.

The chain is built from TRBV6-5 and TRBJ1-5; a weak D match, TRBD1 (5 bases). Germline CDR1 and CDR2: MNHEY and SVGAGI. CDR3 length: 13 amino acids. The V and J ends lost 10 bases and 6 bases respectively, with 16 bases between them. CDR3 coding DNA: TGTGCCACCAATTTAAATCAGGGTCAGCCCCAGCATTTT. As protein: CATNLNQGQPQHF.

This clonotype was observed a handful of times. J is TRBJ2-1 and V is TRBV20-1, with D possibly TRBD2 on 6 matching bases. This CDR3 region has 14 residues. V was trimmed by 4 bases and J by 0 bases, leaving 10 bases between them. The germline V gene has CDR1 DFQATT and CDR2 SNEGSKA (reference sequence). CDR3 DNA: TGCAGTGCTAACCGGAGGGGCTCCTACAATGAGCAGTTCTTC. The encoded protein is CSANRRGSYNEQFF.

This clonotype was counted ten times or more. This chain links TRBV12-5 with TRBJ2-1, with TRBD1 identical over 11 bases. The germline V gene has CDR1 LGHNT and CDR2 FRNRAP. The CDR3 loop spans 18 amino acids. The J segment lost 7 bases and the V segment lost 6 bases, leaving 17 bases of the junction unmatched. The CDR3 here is CASGSDRGLGGKRNEQFF. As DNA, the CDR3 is TGTGCTAGTGGCTCGGACAGGGGGCTGGGGGGAAAGAGGAATGAGCAGTTCTTC.